This T cell receptor (beta chain) was identified during a study of response to subunit inactivated influenza vaccine listed by TCRdb under 2018. Background on the whole study: To follow how T cells responded to a trivalent subunit inactivated influenza vaccine, the researchers relied on deep quantitative profiling of the T cell receptor repertoire. Paper-wide results and their limitations: According to the authors, only a limited number of new T cells may be recruited by each seasonal influenza vaccination.

V and J lose 1 base and 8 bases, and a span of 15 bases separates them. Its CDR3 holds 15 amino acids, cysteine through phenylalanine. The entry retains the CDR3 DNA only, 45 bases that are in frame from base 1. CDR1 and CDR2, per the germline V gene, are LGHNA and YNFKEQ. Library generation was performed with RT-PCR. This sample was sequenced with an Illumina HiSeq 2500. TCRdb took the public reads, trimmed them with fastp at Q25, ran MiXCR for clone calling and kept in-frame beta chains. Every CDR3 protein is listed once, alongside the most common genes and DNA of its rows. The sample has roughly 670,000 distinct CDR3 sequences on record, 12% to 15% of them singletons. About 7.4% of the sample belongs to the ten largest clones. For this clonotype: It lacks a known antigen. No base-level quality is on record; no much larger clone is a single base apart.

Here the chain combines TRBV4-2 and TRBJ2-1; the D region possibly corresponds to TRBD1 (5 bases align). The source was PBMCs from blood, collected less than 15 days before vaccination. The sequence was collected from a man in his fifties who received an inactivated influenza vaccine. Donor details come from another sample of the same person, matched by shared clones. Read as DNA, the sequence is TGTGCCAGCAGCCAAGCGGTAGCTTGGGGCCATGAGCAGTTCTTC. It translates to CASSQAVAWGHEQFF.